The 30 T cell receptor beta chains below were found in one sample sequenced in a study of blood T cell repertoires in COVID-19 (TCRdb year 2020). Library generation was performed with the immunoSEQ multiplex PCR assay. The clones in this table, taken by TCRdb from immuneACCESS, are in-frame only. Not every clone is retained; where verified, under half of the shortfall comes from an unresolved V gene, and the cause of the rest is unknown. In this sample the table shows around 130,000 clones, about 92% of which occur a single time. In total, the top ten clones hold around 4.6% of the sample. Sequencing used peripheral blood. These receptors were collected from a man aged 55 to 70 with COVID-19, enrolled during active disease.

This clone was detected once. The rearrangement links TRBV5-1 to TRBJ1-1, with D tentatively TRBD1 (6 bases). Trimming removed 4 bases at V and 1 base at J, with 11 bases between. The germline gives CDR1 SGHRS, CDR2 YFSETQ. The CDR3 sequence is 14 residues long. CDR3: CASSSLQGNTEAFF. CDR3 in DNA: TGCGCCAGCAGCAGCTTACAGGGGAACACTGAAGCTTTCTTT.

The chain combines TRBV10-1 with TRBJ1-5; a possible D gene is TRBD1 (6 bases). Germline V CDR1 and CDR2: WNHNN, SYGVQD (reference sequence). Between the trimmed V and J ends, which lost 9 bases and 6 bases, there was a span of 15 bases. The CDR3 is 13 amino acids. Written as DNA, the CDR3 is TGCGCCAGGCCTGGGGGCAGGGTTCAGCCCCAGCATTTT. Translation: CARPGGRVQPQHF.

V gene TRBV18 combines with J gene TRBJ1-4; TRBD1 might be the D (5 bases). Germline assignment: CDR1 KGHSH and CDR2 LQKENI. The CDR3 is 15 residues long. The V end was cut by 4 bases, the J end by 1 base, with 10 bases between. CDR3 region: CASSLQGGTNEKLFF. DNA of the CDR3: TGTGCCAGCTCACTCCAGGGAGGAACTAATGAAAAACTGTTTTTT.

The chain combines TRBV11-2 with TRBJ1-1; TRBD1 matches 8 bases. This CDR3 contains 17 residues. Germline V gene lookup returns CDR1 SGHAT and CDR2 FQNNGV. J lost 1 base, V lost 5 bases, and 12 bases had no gene match. CDR3 nucleotides: TGTGCCAGCAGCCCCTGGACAGGGAAGATGGAGAACACTGAAGCTTTCTTT. It codes for CASSPWTGKMENTEAFF.

The chain is built from TRBV7-9 and TRBJ2-2; 7 bases agree with TRBD2. CDR1 is SEHNR and CDR2 is FQNEAQ in the germline V gene (reference sequence). V shed 5 bases and J 7 bases; nucleotides not matched to a gene: 13. This CDR3 has 16 amino acids. The CDR3 DNA sequence: TGTGCCAGCAGCCCGAGACTAGCTGTTTACAGCGGGGAGCTGTTTTTT. It specifies CASSPRLAVYSGELFF.

The rearrangement joins TRBV14 to TRBJ2-7; possibly TRBD1 for D (6 bases). The length of the CDR3 is 12 residues. Germline V gives CDR1 SGHDN, CDR2 FVKESK. V lost 8 bases to trimming and J lost 3 bases, with 11 bases between them. The CDR3 region is CASRGQSYEQYF. The DNA of the CDR3 is TGTGCCAGCCGAGGACAGAGCTACGAGCAGTACTTC.

The gene calls are TRBV11-3 and TRBJ2-1, with 9 bases that match TRBD1. This CDR3 is 16 amino acids long. J gave up 7 bases and V 3 bases, and 10 bases lay outside the gene matches. Looked up from germline, CDR1 is SGHNT and CDR2 is YENEEA. CDR3 nucleotides: TGTGCCAGCAGCTTTGACCGGGACAGGGTTCTGAATGAGCAGTTCTTC. It encodes CASSFDRDRVLNEQFF.

V is TRBV6-2 or TRBV6-3 and J is TRBJ2-7, with 13 bases matching TRBD2. The ends lost 0 bases at V and 6 bases at J; junction bases unmatched: 14. The CDR3 extends over 19 amino acids. Germline assignment: CDR1 MNHEY and CDR2 SVGEGT. CDR3 region: CASSYSLGLAGSDGVEQYF. The CDR3 nucleotides are TGTGCCAGCAGTTACTCGCTGGGACTAGCGGGATCGGATGGCGTCGAGCAGTACTTC.

The chain couples TRBV6-5 to TRBJ2-1; 9 bases map to TRBD2. This CDR3 region has 15 residues. The V gene's germline CDR1 is MNHEY and CDR2 SVGAGI. Trimming at V came to 7 bases and at J to 2 bases, leaving 6 bases not matched to a gene. The chain's CDR3 is CASNDGGRAYNEQFF. For the CDR3, the DNA is TGTGCCAGCAACGATGGCGGGAGGGCCTACAATGAGCAGTTCTTC.

CDR3 loop: CSASYIHKHSPLHF. The CDR3 region has the DNA TGCAGTGCTAGTTACATCCATAAACACTCACCCCTCCACTTT. The V and J genes are TRBV20-1 and TRBJ1-6; D is unclear. The CDR3 runs to 14 residues. The V gene's germline CDR1 is DFQATT and CDR2 SNEGSKA (reference sequence). Trimming left V 3 bases short and J 10 bases short, with 16 bases between.

The chain joins TRBV7-9 to TRBJ2-7; tentative D call: TRBD1 (10 bases). CDR1 and CDR2 (germline): SEHNR, FQNEAQ (reference sequence). The V and J ends lost 9 bases and 4 bases respectively, with 28 bases between them. This CDR3 has 17 residues. This CDR3 is CASNGQGVSGRVYEQYF. The CDR3 DNA reads TGTGCCAGTAACGGACAGGGGGTTAGCGGGAGAGTATACGAGCAGTACTTC. Drawing the rest from reference TRBV7-9 and TRBJ2-7, the complete variable domain is DTGVSQNPRHKITKRGQNVTFRCDPISEHNRLYWYRQTLGQGPEFLTYFQNEAQLEKSRLLSDRFSAERPKGSFSTLEIQRTEQGDSAMYLCASNGQGVSGRVYEQYFGPGTRLTVT.

The CDR3 loop reads CAISGGRNEQYF. The CDR3, as DNA: TGTGCCATCAGCGGAGGGAGGAACGAGCAGTACTTC. This sequence joins TRBV10-3 and TRBJ2-7; D possibly corresponds to TRBD2 (6 bases). This CDR3 spans 12 amino acids. V was shortened by 6 bases and J by 5 bases, with 11 bases between the two germline ends. Looked up from germline, CDR1 is ENHRY and CDR2 is SYGVKD.

This chain joins TRBV7-3 and TRBJ2-5, with TRBD2 matching over 14 bases. The CDR3 spans 16 residues. The germline CDR1 and CDR2 sequences are SGHTA and FQGTGA. V shed 5 bases, J shed 1 base, and the junction held 3 bases outside the gene matches. CDR3 in amino acids: CASSLGLAGGQETQYF. The CDR3 DNA sequence: TGTGCCAGCAGCCTAGGACTAGCGGGAGGCCAAGAGACCCAGTACTTC.

The J gene is TRBJ2-3, the V gene TRBV5-4, with D perhaps TRBD2 (6 bases). The CDR3 runs 14 residues. Trimming left V 4 bases short and J 5 bases short, with 14 bases between. The germline gives CDR1 SGHNT, CDR2 YYREEE (reference sequence). The DNA of the CDR3 is TGTGCCAGCAGCCCTGCGGGGAGTCGAGATACGCAGTATTTT. Residues: CASSPAGSRDTQYF. The full variable domain, in which reference TRBV5-4 and TRBJ2-3 provide the parts outside the CDR3, is ETGVTQSPTHLIKTRGQQVTLRCSSQSGHNTVSWYQQALGQGPQFIFQYYREEENGRGNFPPRFSGLQFPNYSSELNVNALELDDSALYLCASSPAGSRDTQYFGPGTRLTVL.

The chain employs TRBV5-1 and TRBJ2-5; 8 bases are shared with TRBD2. The germline gives CDR1 SGHRS, CDR2 YFSETQ. The CDR3 contains 13 residues. The J segment lost 3 bases and the V segment lost 4 bases, leaving 2 bases of the junction unmatched. CDR3 nucleotides: TGCGCCAGCAGCCAAGCGGGAGAAGAGACCCAGTACTTC. It encodes CASSQAGEETQYF.

The chain joins TRBV27 to TRBJ2-7; 10 nucleotides align to TRBD2. After removal of 2 bases from V and 2 bases from J, the junction contained 12 bases not matched to a gene. This CDR3 has 18 residues. The germline V gene encodes CDR1 MNHEY and CDR2 SMNVEV (reference sequence). The CDR3 DNA sequence: TGTGCCAGCAGTTTAAAAGCCGTCTCCCTAGCGGGAGCCTACGAGCAGTACTTC. Its translation is CASSLKAVSLAGAYEQYF.

This clone was seen more than once but under ten times. This rearrangement joins TRBV2 to TRBJ2-4; 8 nucleotides line up with TRBD2. V trimming: 5 bases; J trimming: 3 bases; junction bases outside the gene matches: 12. The CDR3 is made up of 17 amino acids. CDR1 SNHLY and CDR2 FYNNEI come from the germline V gene. CDR3 DNA: TGTGCCAGCAGTCGTCCCGGGACTAGTGGAGGCAAAAACATTCAGTACTTC. This encodes CASSRPGTSGGKNIQYF.

The rearrangement links TRBV10-3 to TRBJ2-2; 11 bases align to TRBD2. Losses at the gene ends were 2 bases for V and 5 bases for J; bases not matched to a gene: 1. CDR3 length: 15 amino acids. Germline V gives CDR1 ENHRY, CDR2 SYGVKD. The CDR3 loop is CAISELAGGTGELFF. The CDR3 region has the DNA TGTGCCATCAGTGAGCTAGCGGGAGGTACCGGGGAGCTGTTTTTT.

Here the CDR3 DNA reads TGTGCCACCAGTGACATAAGGACAGGGCAGGTGCAGTTCTTC. Translated: CATSDIRTGQVQFF. This chain joins TRBV24-1 and TRBJ2-1; 8 bases match TRBD1. Germline CDR1 KGHDR, CDR2 SFDVKD. J lost 12 bases, V lost 4 bases, and 10 bases had no gene match. The CDR3 contains 14 residues.

The chain has TRBV4-2 and TRBJ2-1; 8 bases map to TRBD2. There are 15 residues in the CDR3. Germline V gene sequence: CDR1 LGHNA, CDR2 YNFKEQ. V lost 5 bases, J lost 3 bases, and 6 bases stayed unmatched. The CDR3 region has the DNA TGTGCCAGCAGCGGAGATAGCGGGGTCTACAATGAGCAGTTCTTC. Protein: CASSGDSGVYNEQFF.

The rearrangement links TRBV6-6 to TRBJ2-7; D is unresolved. The CDR3 spans 16 residues. Germline CDR1 reads MNHNY; CDR2 reads SVGAGI (reference sequence). Trimming removed 0 bases at V and 0 bases at J, with 12 bases between. CDR3 DNA: TGTGCCAGCAGTTACTCTCCGAGCGCAAGCTCCTACGAGCAGTACTTC. This sequence encodes CASSYSPSASSYEQYF.

This sequence joins TRBV24-1 and TRBJ2-1; 9 bases map to TRBD2. Germline V gene lookup returns CDR1 KGHDR and CDR2 SFDVKD. The CDR3 totals 16 residues. The V and J ends lost 1 base and 4 bases, in that order; junction bases with no gene match: 4. CDR3 protein: CATSDFRSGRYNEQFF. The CDR3 bases are TGTGCCACCAGTGATTTTAGGAGCGGGAGGTACAATGAGCAGTTCTTC.

The chain couples TRBV24-1 to TRBJ2-7; TRBD1 matches 10 bases. The CDR3 consists of 14 residues. Germline CDR1 reads KGHDR; CDR2 reads SFDVKD. The V gene end was trimmed by 6 bases and the J gene end by 5 bases; junction bases not matched to a gene: 6. CDR3 coding DNA: TGTGCCACCAGTCCGGGACAGGGGCTGCACGAGCAGTACTTC. This encodes CATSPGQGLHEQYF.

The J gene is TRBJ1-1, the V gene TRBV10-3, with TRBD1 identical over 7 bases. The CDR3 runs 14 residues. V lost 7 bases, J lost 1 base, and 6 bases stayed unmatched. In germline, CDR1 is ENHRY, CDR2 SYGVKD. The CDR3 DNA reads TGTGCCATCAACGACAGGGATTCGAACACTGAAGCTTTCTTT. Protein sequence: CAINDRDSNTEAFF.

The genes are TRBV19 and TRBJ2-2; 10 nucleotides line up with TRBD1. Germline-derived CDR1 and CDR2 are LNHDA and SQIVND (reference sequence). CDR3 length: 15 amino acids. Trimming at V came to 10 bases and at J to 5 bases, leaving 10 bases not matched to a gene. The CDR3 nucleotides read TGTGCCACTTCCCCGACAGGGGGCGATACCGGGGAGCTGTTTTTT. It specifies CATSPTGGDTGELFF. The complete variable domain, with remaining parts taken from reference TRBV19 and TRBJ2-2, reads DGGITQSPKYLFRKEGQNVTLSCEQNLNHDAMYWYRQDPGQGLRLIYYSQIVNDFQKGDIAEGYSVSREKKESFPLTVTSAQKNPTAFYLCATSPTGGDTGELFFGEGSRLTVL.

The V call is TRBV19, the J call TRBJ1-2; 11 nucleotides agree with TRBD1. Germline V CDR1 and CDR2: LNHDA, SQIVND (reference sequence). The CDR3 sequence is 15 residues long. The V and J ends lost 7 bases and 3 bases, in that order; junction bases with no gene match: 7. The CDR3 sequence: CASNPGQGVHYGYTF. Here the CDR3 DNA reads TGTGCCAGTAATCCGGGACAGGGGGTTCACTATGGCTACACCTTC.

This clone was seen a single time. This chain connects TRBV30 to TRBJ2-7; tentative D call: TRBD1 (7 bases). Germline V gene data show CDR1 as GTSNPN and CDR2 as SVGIG (reference sequence). The CDR3 is made up of 12 amino acids. Trimming took 2 bases from V and 7 from J, leaving 12 bases between them. CDR3 in amino acids: CAWSTAGGEQYF. CDR3 DNA sequence: TGTGCCTGGAGTACTGCAGGGGGGGAGCAGTACTTC.

This clone was counted between two and nine times. The chain carries TRBV10-1 and TRBJ1-1; perhaps TRBD1 as D (6 bases). CDR3 length: 13 residues. Per germline, CDR1 WNHNN and CDR2 SYGVQD (reference sequence). Trimming stripped 6 bases from V and 5 bases from J, with 13 bases between. In DNA form, the CDR3 reads TGCGCCAGCAGGGCGGGGGGCCGGACTGAAGCTTTCTTT. Amino acid sequence: CASRAGGRTEAFF.

The chain couples TRBV10-1 to TRBJ1-2; 9 bases map to TRBD1. V was clipped by 8 bases and J by 2 bases; unmatched bases: 15. This CDR3 is 17 amino acids long. Looked up from germline, CDR1 is WNHNN and CDR2 is SYGVQD (reference sequence). CDR3: CASGDRVRQRVNYGYTF. DNA for the CDR3: TGCGCCAGCGGGGACAGGGTAAGGCAAAGAGTGAACTATGGCTACACCTTC.

The chain combines TRBV19 with TRBJ2-7; 8 bases are shared with TRBD1. With V trimmed by 7 bases and J by 5 bases, 7 bases remained unmatched. Germline V gene sequence: CDR1 LNHDA, CDR2 SQIVND (reference sequence). This CDR3 region has 13 residues. CDR3 residues: CASTDRATDEQYF. The CDR3 nucleotides read TGTGCCAGTACGGACAGGGCAACAGACGAGCAGTACTTC.